The 24 T cell receptor beta chains below all came from one sample that was sequenced in a study of radiotherapy plus CTLA-4 blockade in lung cancer. The data were produced by immunoSEQ multiplex PCR, yet TCRdb's version contains in-frame clones alone and is incomplete. The sample consists of 95,000 to 150,000 clones, 85% to 90% of them appearing once. This specimen was peripheral blood, taken from a patient treated with radiotherapy plus ipilimumab. These receptors were collected from a human donor with non-small cell lung cancer that progressed on radiotherapy plus ipilimumab.

This chain connects TRBV5-4 to TRBJ2-1; the match to TRBD1 covers 12 bases. CDR3 size: 18 residues. Germline assignment: CDR1 SGHNT and CDR2 YYREEE (reference sequence). V lost 4 bases, J lost 2 bases, and 10 bases stayed unmatched. DNA of the CDR3: TGTGCCAGCAGCCCCGGTCCCGGGACAGGGGGCGCCTACAATGAGCAGTTCTTC. It is translated as CASSPGPGTGGAYNEQFF.

The genes are TRBV19 and TRBJ2-3, with 7 bases lining up with TRBD2. Per germline, CDR1 LNHDA and CDR2 SQIVND (reference sequence). V was clipped by 3 bases and J by 2 bases; unmatched bases: 2. The length of the CDR3 is 14 residues. CDR3 residues: CASSMGTTTDTQYF. CDR3 coding DNA: TGTGCCAGTAGTATGGGGACTACCACAGATACGCAGTATTTT.

There are a few counts of this clone. The chain combines TRBV6-6 with TRBJ2-7; a weak D match, TRBD1 (6 bases). V dropped 4 bases and J dropped 0 bases, with 13 bases sitting between them. CDR1 and CDR2 (germline): MNHNY, SVGAGI (reference sequence). The CDR3 is 15 amino acids. CDR3 protein: CASSSEGQRSYEQYF. The CDR3 DNA follows: TGTGCCAGCAGTTCGGAAGGACAGCGCTCCTACGAGCAGTACTTC.

This rearrangement joins TRBV9 to TRBJ2-1, with TRBD2 matching 7 bases. After removal of 0 bases from V and 8 bases from J, the junction contained 8 bases not matched to a gene. Germline CDR1 SGDLS, CDR2 YYNGEE. This CDR3 spans 15 amino acids. The CDR3 protein is CASSVEGGRFHEQFF. The CDR3 DNA sequence: TGTGCCAGCAGCGTAGAGGGCGGGAGATTCCATGAGCAGTTCTTC.

This sequence joins TRBV5-6 and TRBJ1-2; 10 nucleotides align to TRBD1. CDR1 and CDR2 (germline): SGHDT, YYEEEE. The CDR3 is made up of 13 amino acids. The V and J ends lost 2 bases and 8 bases, in that order; junction bases with no gene match: 3. CDR3 bases: TGTGCCAGCAGCTTTGGGACAGGGGTCGGCTACACCTTC. It yields the protein CASSFGTGVGYTF.

V gene TRBV14 combines with J gene TRBJ1-3; no firm D call. This CDR3 spans 16 amino acids. Per the germline V gene, CDR1 is SGHDN and CDR2 is FVKESK. V lost 1 base and J 0 bases, leaving 10 bases between the germline ends. CDR3 DNA sequence: TGTGCCAGCAGCCAAGTAGGCCGGAGCTCTGGAAACACCATATATTTT. It encodes CASSQVGRSSGNTIYF.

J is TRBJ2-7 and V is TRBV7-3; D might be TRBD2 (6 bases). The CDR3 consists of 13 residues. Deletions cut 2 bases from V and 5 bases from J, with 10 bases between. CDR1 SGHTA and CDR2 FQGTGA come from the germline V gene. The CDR3 DNA sequence: TGTGCCAGCAGCTTAGGGACTTGGGACGAGCAGTACTTC. It specifies CASSLGTWDEQYF.

V and J are TRBV10-3 and TRBJ2-1; 14 bases align to TRBD2. In germline, CDR1 is ENHRY, CDR2 SYGVKD. This CDR3 is built from 23 residues. After removal of 7 bases from V and 8 bases from J, the junction contained 31 bases not matched to a gene. The CDR3 bases are TGTGCCATCAAGGTCTCCCACTCAACAGGGACTAGCGGGAGCCCCAGGACGTTCGATGAGCAGTTCTTC. This translates into CAIKVSHSTGTSGSPRTFDEQFF.

This clone has only one observation. The chain links TRBV27 to TRBJ2-3; the match to TRBD2 covers 11 bases. The CDR3 runs to 15 residues. V was clipped by 6 bases and J by 5 bases; unmatched bases: 7. CDR1 is MNHEY and CDR2 is SMNVEV in the germline V gene (reference sequence). The CDR3 loop is CASRGLAVAQDTQYF. The DNA of the CDR3 is TGTGCCAGCAGGGGACTAGCGGTAGCCCAAGATACGCAGTATTTT.

CDR3 sequence (DNA): TGTGCCAGCAGCTCGGGACTGACACCTTCGCGGACCGGGGAGCTGTTTTTT. Translating it yields CASSSGLTPSRTGELFF. The V gene is TRBV11-3, the J gene TRBJ2-2; possibly TRBD2 for D (6 bases). The CDR3 spans 17 residues. Trimming removed 4 bases at V and 5 bases at J, with 20 bases between. Germline lookup yields CDR1 SGHNT and CDR2 YENEEA.

This clone was observed once. The chain uses TRBV10-2 and TRBJ2-7; TRBD2 aligns across 8 bases. The J segment lost 5 bases and the V segment lost 4 bases, leaving 7 bases of the junction unmatched. The CDR3 extends over 14 amino acids. Germline loops: CDR1 WSHSY, CDR2 SAAADI. DNA of the CDR3: TGCGCCAGCAGTGTAGTCCGGACTAGCCACGAGCAGTACTTC. Protein product: CASSVVRTSHEQYF.

This clone has only one observation. V is TRBV4-1 and J is TRBJ1-1; D unresolved. Per the germline V gene, CDR1 is MGHRA and CDR2 is YSYEKL. The CDR3 sequence is 12 residues long. V lost 4 bases to trimming and J lost 10 bases, with 13 bases between them. The CDR3 nucleotides are TGCGCCAGCAGCCCCAATGGGGATGCAGCTTTCTTT. Translation gives CASSPNGDAAFF.

This rearrangement joins TRBV5-5 to TRBJ2-7, with 14 bases matching TRBD2. After removal of 4 bases from V and 2 bases from J, the junction contained 5 bases not matched to a gene. Germline CDR1 reads SGHKS; CDR2 reads YYEKEE (reference sequence). The CDR3 is 16 residues long. The CDR3 nucleotides are TGTGCCAGCAGCCTTAGACTAGCGGGAGGGCCCTACGAGCAGTACTTC. Translated, it gives CASSLRLAGGPYEQYF.

The chain is built from TRBV30 and TRBJ2-4, with D unresolved. Germline CDR1 and CDR2: GTSNPN and SVGIG (reference sequence). CDR3 length: 14 amino acids. V lost 0 bases and J 8 bases, leaving 14 bases between the germline ends. The CDR3 sequence: CAWSVLAMEDIQYF. The CDR3 bases are TGTGCCTGGAGTGTACTGGCGATGGAAGACATTCAGTACTTC.

The table lists this clone with a count of one. The gene calls are TRBV25-1 and TRBJ2-3; D is perhaps TRBD2 (7 bases). Germline CDR1 MGHDK, CDR2 SYGVNS. With 4 bases removed from V and 2 bases from J, the gap between germline ends came to 22 bases. This CDR3 has 18 amino acids. The CDR3 here is CASSAITRGALLTDTQYF. The CDR3 region has the DNA TGTGCCAGCAGTGCCATCACACGGGGGGCCCTCCTCACAGATACGCAGTATTTT.

V is TRBV4-1 and J is TRBJ2-7, with D perhaps assigned TRBD1 or TRBD2 (5 bases each). The germline gives CDR1 MGHRA, CDR2 YSYEKL. V shed 4 bases and J shed 5 bases, with 21 bases lying between them. This CDR3 has 16 residues. CDR3 DNA: TGCGCCAGCAGCCCCAAGGGACCACAGGCCAGCCACGAGCAGTACTTC. The encoded protein is CASSPKGPQASHEQYF.

The V gene is TRBV30, the J gene TRBJ2-7; tentative D call: TRBD2 (6 bases). Trimming removed 2 bases from V and 3 bases from J, with 14 bases in between. This CDR3 comprises 14 residues. Germline V gene sequence: CDR1 GTSNPN, CDR2 SVGIG (reference sequence). The CDR3 DNA reads as TGTGCCTGGAGTCGGGGCGGGAAGAACTACGAGCAGTACTTC. Translation: CAWSRGGKNYEQYF.

The rearrangement joins TRBV6-1 to TRBJ2-2; 7 bases align to TRBD2. The CDR3 is 15 amino acids. Germline V CDR1 and CDR2: MNHNS, SASEGT. The ends lost 4 bases at V and 3 bases at J; junction bases unmatched: 5. CDR3 loop: CASSVLADHTGELFF. The CDR3 coding sequence is TGTGCCAGCAGTGTCCTAGCGGATCACACCGGGGAGCTGTTTTTT.

This chain joins TRBV5-1 and TRBJ2-2; TRBD1 agrees at 7 bases. V was pared by 5 bases and J by 4 bases, with 8 bases of the junction left unmatched. Germline CDR1 and CDR2: SGHRS and YFSETQ. The CDR3 loop spans 15 amino acids. Here the CDR3 DNA reads TGCGCCAGCAGGTCGCAGGGGGTCTTCACCGGGGAGCTGTTTTTT. This codes for CASRSQGVFTGELFF.

CDR3 in DNA: TGTGCCAGCAACCCCGGGAGACTGTTCTTC. Its translation is CASNPGRLFF. The chain has TRBV6-4 and TRBJ2-1, with TRBD2 as a possible D gene (6 bases). Germline CDR1 reads MRHNA; CDR2 reads SNTAGT. The CDR3 consists of 10 residues. V was pared by 7 bases and J by 15 bases, with 13 bases between.

The CDR3 DNA reads as TGTGCCAGCAGCTTGAGGGGCAGCAATCAGCCCCAGCATTTT. Protein: CASSLRGSNQPQHF. The chain links TRBV5-4 to TRBJ1-5; D perhaps matches TRBD1 (5 bases). This CDR3 has 14 amino acids. Germline V gene sequence: CDR1 SGHNT, CDR2 YYREEE (reference sequence). Trimming removed 1 base at V and 1 base at J, with 6 bases between.

This clone was counted a few times. The chain links TRBV4-1 to TRBJ1-4; D is unclear. Trimming took off 3 bases at V and 10 bases at J, with 9 bases between the two ends. Germline V gene sequence: CDR1 MGHRA, CDR2 YSYEKL. This CDR3 region has 12 residues. The CDR3 sequence: CASSHLIGKLFF. The DNA for the CDR3 is TGCGCCAGCAGCCACCTCATTGGAAAACTGTTTTTT.

The gene calls are TRBV27 and TRBJ1-5; 7 positions agree with TRBD1. V shed 3 bases and J 7 bases; nucleotides not matched to a gene: 3. CDR1 MNHEY and CDR2 SMNVEV come from the germline V gene (reference sequence). This CDR3 has 13 residues. The CDR3 sequence: CASSLTGWQPQHF. As DNA, the CDR3 is TGTGCCAGCAGTTTGACAGGGTGGCAGCCCCAGCATTTT.

This chain connects TRBV11-3 to TRBJ2-3; D not resolved. Trimming removed 1 base at V and 7 bases at J, with 6 bases between. Per the germline V gene, CDR1 is SGHNT and CDR2 is YENEEA. There are 12 residues in the CDR3. The CDR3: CASSLGPYTQYF. In DNA form, the CDR3 reads TGTGCCAGCAGCTTAGGGCCATATACGCAGTATTTT.